The rows below give T cell receptor beta chains drawn from one sample of a study of cytomegalovirus exposure and HLA in healthy donors. The repertoire was sequenced with immunoSEQ multiplex PCR; TCRdb's copy has only in-frame clones and lacks some. The sample includes roughly 98,000 clones, around 79% of them seen just once. Sequenced: PBMCs. The receptors derive from a female donor in good health and CMV-seropositive. Each CDR3 is given with its conserved first and last residue. D genes are given only for firm matches. The size field is filled for only some rows; it gives once, few, many or a size class.

abundance: .; j_gene: TRBJ1-4; v_gene: TRBV9; d_gene: TRBD1; CDR3aa: CASSGSDRATEKLFF; CDR3nt: TGTGCCAGCAGCGGCTCCGACAGGGCAACGGAAAAACTGTTTTTT
abundance: .; j_gene: TRBJ2-4; v_gene: TRBV2; d_gene: .; CDR3aa: CASSDGLAKNIQYF; CDR3nt: TGTGCCAGCAGTGACGGTCTAGCCAAAAACATTCAGTACTTC
abundance: .; j_gene: TRBJ2-2; v_gene: TRBV9; d_gene: .; CDR3aa: CASSPWGEGGLFF; CDR3nt: TGTGCCAGCAGCCCCTGGGGGGAAGGTGGGCTGTTTTTT
abundance: .; j_gene: TRBJ1-3; v_gene: TRBV11-2; d_gene: .; CDR3aa: CASSLDISQGIGNTIYF; CDR3nt: TGTGCCAGCAGCTTAGACATATCACAGGGAATCGGGAACACCATATATTTT
abundance: .; j_gene: TRBJ2-3; v_gene: TRBV5-1; d_gene: .; CDR3aa: CASRGHGTDTQYF; CDR3nt: TGCGCCAGCAGGGGCCATGGCACAGATACGCAGTATTTT
abundance: few; j_gene: TRBJ1-1; v_gene: TRBV29-1; d_gene: TRBD1; CDR3aa: CSVSTGSTEAFF; CDR3nt: TGCAGCGTGTCGACAGGGAGCACTGAAGCTTTCTTT
abundance: .; j_gene: TRBJ2-7; v_gene: TRBV28; d_gene: TRBD1; CDR3aa: CASTLTQAGGREQYF; CDR3nt: TGTGCCAGCACCCTCACGCAGGCAGGGGGCCGCGAGCAGTACTTC
abundance: .; j_gene: TRBJ2-1; v_gene: TRBV6-4; d_gene: TRBD2; CDR3aa: CASSELAGGAEQFF; CDR3nt: TGTGCCAGCAGTGAGCTAGCGGGAGGGGCTGAGCAGTTCTTC
abundance: .; j_gene: TRBJ2-3; v_gene: TRBV5-4; d_gene: TRBD2; CDR3aa: CASSSGLAGGMGTQYF; CDR3nt: TGTGCCAGCAGCTCCGGACTAGCGGGGGGGATGGGAACGCAGTATTTT
abundance: .; j_gene: TRBJ2-7; v_gene: TRBV7-6; d_gene: TRBD2; CDR3aa: CASSSRLASGLIEQYF; CDR3nt: TGTGCCAGCAGCTCCCGCCTGGCTAGCGGGTTGATCGAGCAGTACTTC
abundance: .; j_gene: TRBJ2-3; v_gene: TRBV7-7; d_gene: .; CDR3aa: CASSLGAGTTDTQYF; CDR3nt: TGTGCTAGCAGCTTGGGGGCAGGGACCACAGATACGCAGTATTTT
abundance: .; j_gene: TRBJ2-7; v_gene: TRBV30; d_gene: .; CDR3aa: CAWSVPTAFYYEQYF; CDR3nt: TGTGCCTGGAGTGTTCCGACAGCCTTTTACTACGAGCAGTACTTC
abundance: .; j_gene: TRBJ2-1; v_gene: TRBV6-1; d_gene: TRBD2; CDR3aa: CASSAGTSHNEQFF; CDR3nt: TGTGCCAGCAGTGCCGGGACTAGCCACAATGAGCAGTTCTTC
abundance: .; j_gene: TRBJ1-1; v_gene: TRBV30; d_gene: .; CDR3aa: CAWRKQGNTEAFF; CDR3nt: TGTGCCTGGAGGAAACAGGGGAACACTGAAGCTTTCTTT
abundance: .; j_gene: TRBJ2-2; v_gene: TRBV6-5; d_gene: TRBD1; CDR3aa: CASRRQGNTGELFF; CDR3nt: TGTGCCAGCAGACGACAGGGTAACACCGGGGAGCTGTTTTTT
abundance: .; j_gene: TRBJ1-6; v_gene: TRBV4-1; d_gene: .; CDR3aa: CASSQFSTGDSPLHF; CDR3nt: TGCGCCAGCAGCCAATTTTCCACGGGGGATTCACCCCTCCACTTT
abundance: few; j_gene: TRBJ1-2; v_gene: TRBV10-3; d_gene: .; CDR3aa: CAISDSDNAGAGGYTF; CDR3nt: TGTGCCATCAGTGACTCCGACAACGCGGGGGCTGGGGGCTACACCTTC
abundance: .; j_gene: TRBJ2-7; v_gene: TRBV7-2; d_gene: TRBD1; CDR3aa: CASSTGVSYEQYF; CDR3nt: TGTGCCAGCAGTACAGGGGTCTCCTACGAGCAGTACTTC
abundance: .; j_gene: TRBJ1-3; v_gene: TRBV28; d_gene: .; CDR3aa: CASNPSWSGNTIYF; CDR3nt: TGTGCCAGCAACCCTTCCTGGAGCGGAAACACCATATATTTT
abundance: .; j_gene: TRBJ1-6; v_gene: TRBV5-1; d_gene: TRBD1; CDR3aa: CASSIGAGTGNSPLHF; CDR3nt: TGCGCCAGCAGCATTGGTGCCGGGACAGGGAATTCACCCCTCCACTTT
abundance: once; j_gene: TRBJ2-7; v_gene: TRBV4-3; d_gene: TRBD2; CDR3aa: CASSQDPVGRGGIEQYF; CDR3nt: TGCGCCAGCAGCCAAGATCCAGTTGGCCGGGGGGGAATCGAGCAGTACTTC
abundance: few; j_gene: TRBJ2-7; v_gene: TRBV15; d_gene: .; CDR3aa: CATSREGGEQYF; CDR3nt: TGTGCCACCAGCAGAGAGGGGGGCGAGCAGTACTTC
abundance: .; j_gene: TRBJ2-7; v_gene: TRBV30; d_gene: .; CDR3aa: CAWSLQDHEQYF; CDR3nt: TGTGCCTGGAGTCTACAGGACCACGAGCAGTACTTC
abundance: .; j_gene: TRBJ1-2; v_gene: TRBV6-5; d_gene: TRBD1; CDR3aa: CASSYDRGRQGYTF; CDR3nt: TGTGCCAGCAGTTACGACAGGGGGCGCCAGGGCTACACCTTC
abundance: .; j_gene: TRBJ2-5; v_gene: TRBV5-1; d_gene: TRBD1; CDR3aa: CASSLFTGGEETQYF; CDR3nt: TGCGCCAGCAGCTTGTTTACAGGGGGCGAAGAGACCCAGTACTTC
abundance: .; j_gene: TRBJ2-1; v_gene: TRBV15; d_gene: TRBD2; CDR3aa: CATSRGLAGEDEQFF; CDR3nt: TGTGCCACCAGCAGAGGACTAGCGGGAGAGGATGAGCAGTTCTTC
abundance: .; j_gene: TRBJ1-1; v_gene: TRBV11-3; d_gene: .; CDR3aa: CASSPQPGHVNTEAFF; CDR3nt: TGTGCCAGCAGCCCCCAACCGGGACACGTGAACACTGAAGCTTTCTTT
abundance: once; j_gene: TRBJ1-1; v_gene: TRBV28; d_gene: .; CDR3aa: CASSPGGVSTEAFF; CDR3nt: TGTGCCAGCAGTCCTGGGGGGGTGAGCACTGAAGCTTTCTTT
abundance: .; j_gene: TRBJ1-4; v_gene: TRBV29-1; d_gene: TRBD1; CDR3aa: CSVVTGVYEKLFF; CDR3nt: TGCAGCGTTGTGACAGGGGTTTATGAAAAACTGTTTTTT
abundance: .; j_gene: TRBJ2-7; v_gene: TRBV7-8; d_gene: .; CDR3aa: CASSRGSTYEQYF; CDR3nt: TGTGCCAGCAGCAGGGGCTCCACCTACGAGCAGTACTTC
abundance: .; j_gene: TRBJ1-1; v_gene: TRBV16; d_gene: .; CDR3aa: CASSRPGANTEAFF; CDR3nt: TGTGCCAGCAGCCGCCCTGGGGCGAACACTGAAGCTTTCTTT
abundance: .; j_gene: TRBJ1-5; v_gene: TRBV5-8; d_gene: .; CDR3aa: CASSHRTSSNQPQHF; CDR3nt: TGTGCCAGCAGCCACCGGACATCAAGCAATCAGCCCCAGCATTTT
abundance: .; j_gene: TRBJ2-3; v_gene: TRBV29-1; d_gene: TRBD2; CDR3aa: CSVEDPPSGDTDTQYF; CDR3nt: TGCAGCGTTGAAGATCCCCCTAGCGGAGACACAGATACGCAGTATTTT
abundance: .; j_gene: TRBJ1-4; v_gene: TRBV10-3; d_gene: .; CDR3aa: CAIAEVTGANEKLFF; CDR3nt: TGTGCCATCGCGGAGGTGACAGGAGCGAATGAAAAACTGTTTTTT
abundance: .; j_gene: TRBJ2-7; v_gene: TRBV5-1; d_gene: TRBD2; CDR3aa: CASSLMLAGLPEQYF; CDR3nt: TGCGCCAGCAGCTTGATGTTAGCGGGGCTTCCCGAGCAGTACTTC
abundance: .; j_gene: TRBJ2-5; v_gene: TRBV4-1; d_gene: .; CDR3aa: CASSQDLGRETQYF; CDR3nt: TGCGCCAGCAGCCAAGATTTGGGGCGAGAGACCCAGTACTTC
abundance: .; j_gene: TRBJ2-7; v_gene: TRBV7-2; d_gene: TRBD1; CDR3aa: CASSEQGGGIGEQYF; CDR3nt: TGTGCCAGCAGCGAACAGGGGGGCGGGATAGGCGAGCAGTACTTC
abundance: once; j_gene: TRBJ2-2; v_gene: TRBV4-3; d_gene: .; CDR3aa: CASSQTQGATGELFF; CDR3nt: TGCGCCAGCAGCCAAACTCAGGGCGCCACCGGGGAGCTGTTTTTT
abundance: .; j_gene: TRBJ1-6; v_gene: TRBV30; d_gene: .; CDR3aa: CAWSVRSTQNSPLHF; CDR3nt: TGTGCCTGGAGTGTACGGTCTACCCAAAATTCACCCCTCCACTTT
abundance: .; j_gene: TRBJ2-7; v_gene: TRBV27; d_gene: TRBD1; CDR3aa: CASSETGVPKQYF; CDR3nt: TGTGCCAGCAGTGAGACAGGGGTGCCGAAACAGTACTTC
abundance: .; j_gene: TRBJ2-5; v_gene: TRBV5-1; d_gene: .; CDR3aa: CASSLWTGLGLVPRDGKTQYF; CDR3nt: TGCGCCAGCAGCCTATGGACAGGGTTAGGACTAGTACCCCGAGATGGAAAGACCCAGTACTTC
abundance: .; j_gene: TRBJ2-7; v_gene: TRBV28; d_gene: TRBD1; CDR3aa: CASSFNFGFIGDRSSYEQYF; CDR3nt: TGTGCCAGCAGTTTCAATTTTGGTTTCATCGGGGACAGAAGCTCCTACGAGCAGTACTTC
abundance: .; j_gene: TRBJ1-2; v_gene: TRBV7-9; d_gene: .; CDR3aa: CASSRESYGYTF; CDR3nt: TGTGCCAGCAGCCGAGAGAGCTATGGCTACACCTTC
abundance: .; j_gene: TRBJ1-2; v_gene: TRBV18; d_gene: TRBD1; CDR3aa: CASSLLKGQLYGYTF; CDR3nt: TGTGCCAGCTCACTGCTTAAGGGACAGCTCTATGGCTACACCTTC
abundance: once; j_gene: TRBJ2-7; v_gene: TRBV5-4; d_gene: TRBD2; CDR3aa: CASSSVAGDEQYF; CDR3nt: TGTGCCAGCAGCTCCGTTGCGGGAGACGAGCAGTACTTC
abundance: .; j_gene: TRBJ1-1; v_gene: TRBV4-1; d_gene: .; CDR3aa: CASSQGSVTYVSTEAFF; CDR3nt: TGCGCCAGCAGCCAGGGCAGTGTTACCTACGTGAGCACTGAAGCTTTCTTT
abundance: .; j_gene: TRBJ2-2; v_gene: TRBV11-2; d_gene: .; CDR3aa: CASSSLSAGELFF; CDR3nt: TGTGCCAGCAGCTCCCTTAGCGCCGGGGAGCTGTTTTTT
abundance: .; j_gene: TRBJ2-3; v_gene: TRBV7-2; d_gene: TRBD2; CDR3aa: CASSATSGPDTQYF; CDR3nt: TGTGCCAGCAGCGCCACTAGCGGGCCAGATACGCAGTATTTT
abundance: .; j_gene: TRBJ2-1; v_gene: TRBV6-1; d_gene: .; CDR3aa: CASSVDSTGWEQFF; CDR3nt: TGTGCCAGCAGTGTGGACAGTACGGGATGGGAGCAGTTCTTC